This entry lists 32 T cell receptor beta chains sequenced from one sample in a study of shared clonotypes between healthy human individuals. Sequencing was performed with immunoSEQ multiplex PCR; in TCRdb, only in-frame clones are kept and a portion is missing. The table lists more than 2 million clones, approximately 95% of them singletons. The sample taken for sequencing was naive CD4+ T cells sorted from blood. Subset reported: CD45RA+ positively selected. These receptors all come from a man aged 18 to 30 in good health.

Notes on this clone: Within the sample, other DNA sequences also encode this same CDR3. The chain is built from TRBV5-4 and TRBJ1-1; no firm D call. Looked up from germline, CDR1 is SGHNT and CDR2 is YYREEE (reference sequence). V lost 4 bases to trimming and J lost 1 base, with 8 bases between them. The CDR3 spans 13 residues. The CDR3 sequence: CASSGRGNTEAFF. The CDR3 bases are TGTGCCAGCAGCGGGCGGGGGAACACTGAAGCTTTCTTT.

This chain links TRBV9 with TRBJ2-1, with 7 bases matching TRBD2. J lost 0 bases, V lost 0 bases, and 6 bases had no gene match. Germline values: CDR1 SGDLS, CDR2 YYNGEE. There are 17 residues in the CDR3. CDR3 residues: CASSVAVGGSSYNEQFF. The CDR3 coding sequence is TGTGCCAGCAGCGTAGCGGTGGGGGGGAGCTCCTACAATGAGCAGTTCTTC.

Worth noting for this clone: Just one base apart from a much larger clone, this may be a read error. The V call is TRBV2, the J call TRBJ2-7; no definite D call. The V end lost 4 bases, the J end lost 3 bases, and 4 bases lay between the germline ends. The CDR3 runs 11 residues. Germline values: CDR1 SNHLY, CDR2 FYNNEI. CDR3 nucleotide sequence: TGTGCCAGCAGTGGTAACTACGAGCAGTACTTC. As protein: CASSGNYEQYF. The full variable domain, completed using reference TRBV2 and TRBJ2-7, is EPEVTQTPSHQVTQMGQEVILRCVPISNHLYFYWYRQILGQKVEFLVSFYNNEISEKSEIFDDQFSVERPDGSNFTLKIRSTKLEDSAMYFCASSGNYEQYFGPGTRLTVT.

The rearrangement links TRBV19 to TRBJ1-2; D gene uncertain. Trimming left V 8 bases short and J 5 bases short, with 12 bases between. CDR1 and CDR2 from the germline V gene are LNHDA and SQIVND (reference sequence). The CDR3 has 12 residues. The CDR3 coding sequence is TGTGCCAGTGAAAACGGCCTTTATGGCTACACCTTC. It translates to CASENGLYGYTF.

This rearrangement joins TRBV7-2 to TRBJ2-7, with D possibly being TRBD2 (6 bases). The ends were cut back, 4 bases at V and 7 bases at J, with 14 bases in the middle. CDR3 length: 13 residues. Germline V gene sequence: CDR1 SGHTA, CDR2 FQGNSA. The CDR3 DNA follows: TGTGCCAGCAGCTCCGACTCTAGCGAGGAGCAGTACTTC. Amino acids: CASSSDSSEEQYF.

Worth noting for this clone: The same CDR3 arises from other DNA sequences in this sample as well. This chain links TRBV5-1 with TRBJ2-5; the D is unclear. Germline CDR1 reads SGHRS; CDR2 reads YFSETQ. The CDR3 has 12 residues. Between the trimmed V and J ends, which lost 4 bases and 4 bases, there was a span of 8 bases. The CDR3 region has the DNA TGCGCCAGCAGCCTTCGACTAGAGACCCAGTACTTC. The encoded protein is CASSLRLETQYF.

The chain joins TRBV28 to TRBJ2-5, with 8 bases identical to TRBD2. J gave up 1 base and V 7 bases, and 8 bases lay outside the gene matches. Germline CDR1 reads MDHEN; CDR2 reads SYDVKM. CDR3 length: 15 residues. CDR3: CASTPRTSLQETQYF. CDR3 DNA sequence: TGTGCCAGCACCCCCCGGACTAGCCTCCAAGAGACCCAGTACTTC.

V and J are TRBV10-3 and TRBJ2-1; D unresolved. CDR1 is ENHRY, CDR2 SYGVKD, per germline. The CDR3 consists of 13 residues. Trimming removed 2 bases at V and 3 bases at J, with 5 bases between. The CDR3 bases are TGTGCCATCAGTGAGGGCAACTACAATGAGCAGTTCTTC. Amino acid sequence: CAISEGNYNEQFF.

The chain couples TRBV7-9 to TRBJ2-7; maybe TRBD2 (5 bases). The ends were cut back, 1 base at V and 5 bases at J, with 12 bases in the middle. The CDR3 is made up of 14 amino acids. Germline assignment: CDR1 SEHNR and CDR2 FQNEAQ (reference sequence). The CDR3 nucleotides read TGTGCCAGCAGCTTAGGCGTCGGGAAGGACGAGCAGTACTTC. Translated: CASSLGVGKDEQYF.

V gene TRBV6-1 combines with J gene TRBJ1-4; D is perhaps TRBD1 (5 bases). CDR1 is MNHNS, CDR2 SASEGT, per germline. The CDR3 is 14 residues long. V was pared by 6 bases and J by 5 bases, with 13 bases between. The CDR3 nucleotides read TGTGCCAGCAGCGGGGCCACCCGGAATGAAAAACTGTTTTTT. This gives the protein CASSGATRNEKLFF.

The J gene is TRBJ1-5, the V gene TRBV5-7; 10 nucleotides align to TRBD1. TRBV5-7 is annotated as an ORF whose role is uncertain. V dropped 1 base and J dropped 5; count of bases not matched to a gene: 3. The CDR3 has 15 amino acids. CDR3 in amino acids: CASSLRGQGHQPQHF. Here the CDR3 DNA reads TGTGCCAGCAGCTTGAGGGGACAGGGGCATCAGCCCCAGCATTTT.

Details on this clone: The same CDR3 is also encoded by other DNA sequences in this sample. This chain uses TRBV6-5 with TRBJ1-1; D perhaps matches TRBD1 (6 bases). The CDR3 extends over 14 amino acids. The V gene's germline CDR1 is MNHEY and CDR2 SVGAGI. V was pared by 0 bases and J by 4 bases, with 9 bases between. As DNA, the CDR3 is TGTGCCAGCAGTTACTCCCAAGGGGGCACTGAAGCTTTCTTT. Its protein is CASSYSQGGTEAFF.

The chain is built from TRBV11-2 and TRBJ2-6; D ambiguous. The CDR3 consists of 15 residues. CDR1 SGHAT and CDR2 FQNNGV come from the germline V gene. V was pared by 6 bases and J by 11 bases, with 20 bases between. CDR3 protein: CASRLHKTGTDVLTF. DNA of the CDR3: TGTGCCAGCAGGCTACATAAGACGGGCACGGACGTCCTGACTTTC.

The chain uses TRBV7-9 and TRBJ2-5; 8 bases match TRBD2. The V gene's germline CDR1 is SEHNR and CDR2 FQNEAQ (reference sequence). The CDR3 has 16 amino acids. The V segment lost 0 bases and the J segment 6 bases; nucleotides outside the gene matches: 9. The CDR3 reads CASSLALGLAWKTQYF. CDR3 in DNA: TGTGCCAGCAGCTTAGCGCTAGGACTAGCTTGGAAGACCCAGTACTTC.

The rearrangement links TRBV7-8 to TRBJ2-7, with 9 bases identical to TRBD1. Per the germline V gene, CDR1 is SGHVS and CDR2 is FQNEAQ. With V trimmed by 3 bases and J by 0 bases, 3 bases remained unmatched. This CDR3 spans 15 amino acids. The CDR3 region has the DNA TGTGCCAGCAGCTTGGGGACAGGGAGCTCCTACGAGCAGTACTTC. This codes for CASSLGTGSSYEQYF.

About this clone itself: The same CDR3 arises from other DNA sequences in this sample as well. The chain links TRBV5-1 to TRBJ2-7; 7 nucleotides align to TRBD1. The CDR3 runs 15 residues. Unmatched junction bases numbered 7, after V lost 0 bases and J lost 4 bases. Germline CDR1 reads SGHRS; CDR2 reads YFSETQ. CDR3 amino acids: CASSLVGRGTYEQYF. In nucleotides, the CDR3 is TGCGCCAGCAGCTTGGTCGGCAGGGGGACATACGAGCAGTACTTC.

The chain carries TRBV28 and TRBJ2-7; D is undetermined. This CDR3 has 15 residues. Trimming cost V 2 bases and J 0 bases, with 11 bases left between them. Germline V gene data show CDR1 as MDHEN and CDR2 as SYDVKM. The CDR3: CASSLPPPGSYEQYF. Here the CDR3 DNA reads TGTGCCAGCAGTTTACCCCCCCCGGGCTCCTACGAGCAGTACTTC.

Note on this clone: Within the sample, other DNA sequences also encode this same CDR3. The chain uses TRBV18 and TRBJ2-7, with D tentatively TRBD1 (5 bases). This CDR3 comprises 12 residues. Trimming removed 3 bases at V and 3 bases at J, with 6 bases between. Germline lookup yields CDR1 KGHSH and CDR2 LQKENI. CDR3 bases: TGTGCCAGCTCACCGACAGACTACGAGCAGTACTTC. Translating it yields CASSPTDYEQYF.

The chain recombines TRBV18 with TRBJ2-7; D gene unclear. CDR1 KGHSH and CDR2 LQKENI come from the germline V gene. The CDR3 covers 13 residues. With 2 bases removed from V and 6 bases from J, the gap between germline ends came to 11 bases. The CDR3 spells CASSPGPGSEQYF. The CDR3 DNA sequence: TGTGCCAGCTCACCAGGGCCCGGCTCCGAGCAGTACTTC.

The J gene is TRBJ1-2, the V gene TRBV6-5; 8 nucleotides line up with TRBD1. The CDR3 extends over 13 amino acids. V was clipped by 6 bases and J by 8 bases; unmatched bases: 8. From germline, CDR1 is MNHEY and CDR2 SVGAGI. Written as DNA, the CDR3 is TGTGCCAGCAGAACGACAGGGGCGGAGGGCTACACCTTC. As protein: CASRTTGAEGYTF.

The rearrangement uses TRBV30 and TRBJ1-6; D ambiguous. This CDR3 has 15 amino acids. Germline V lookup: CDR1 GTSNPN, CDR2 SVGIG (reference sequence). The V end lost 0 bases, the J end lost 9 bases, and 15 bases lay between the germline ends. The CDR3 region is CAWSVIPQWSSPLHF. In DNA, the CDR3 is TGTGCCTGGAGTGTAATCCCGCAATGGAGTTCACCCCTCCACTTT.

The table lists this clone with a count of one. The chain employs TRBV19 and TRBJ2-7, with TRBD1 matching 8 bases. V shed 5 bases and J 9 bases; nucleotides not matched to a gene: 12. Looked up from germline, CDR1 is LNHDA and CDR2 is SQIVND (reference sequence). The CDR3 runs 14 residues. The CDR3 spells CASSSPGQEYRQYF. CDR3 sequence (DNA): TGTGCCAGTAGTTCCCCGGGACAGGAGTATCGGCAGTACTTC.

The V and J genes are TRBV4-1 and TRBJ2-7; TRBD1 agrees at 8 bases. CDR1 and CDR2 (germline): MGHRA, YSYEKL. The CDR3 is made up of 16 amino acids. V lost 4 bases and J lost 6; bases outside the gene matches: 14. CDR3 DNA sequence: TGCGCCAGCAGCCGGATGCCGGGACAGGTTCCTTCCGAGCAGTACTTC. Translation: CASSRMPGQVPSEQYF.

This sequence joins TRBV29-1 and TRBJ2-7; 9 bases match TRBD1. V shed 7 bases and J 2 bases; nucleotides not matched to a gene: 3. Germline V lookup: CDR1 SQVTM, CDR2 ANQGSEA. The CDR3 runs 12 residues. CDR3: CSGRDRAYEQYF. The CDR3 DNA follows: TGCAGCGGCCGGGACAGGGCCTACGAGCAGTACTTC.

The chain combines TRBV6-6 with TRBJ1-2; D not certain. Trimming shortened V by 6 bases and J by 3 bases, and 14 bases separated the two germline ends. The CDR3 has 14 residues. CDR1 and CDR2 from the germline V gene are MNHNY and SVGAGI (reference sequence). The CDR3 region has the DNA TGTGCCAGCAGCCGAGTATCCTGGGACTATGGCTACACCTTC. Translated: CASSRVSWDYGYTF.

The chain combines TRBV2 with TRBJ1-3, with a tentative D call TRBD1 (6 bases). Trimming removed 5 bases at V and 0 bases at J, with 11 bases between. Germline CDR1 SNHLY, CDR2 FYNNEI. The length of the CDR3 is 15 residues. The DNA of the CDR3 is TGTGCCAGCAGTACCGACAGGATCTCTGGAAACACCATATATTTT. As protein: CASSTDRISGNTIYF. The variable domain in full, completed from reference TRBV2 and TRBJ1-3, reads EPEVTQTPSHQVTQMGQEVILRCVPISNHLYFYWYRQILGQKVEFLVSFYNNEISEKSEIFDDQFSVERPDGSNFTLKIRSTKLEDSAMYFCASSTDRISGNTIYFGEGSWLTVV.

The rearrangement uses TRBV9 and TRBJ1-2; possible D gene TRBD1, 6 bases. The V and J ends lost 2 bases and 6 bases respectively, with 11 bases between them. CDR1 SGDLS and CDR2 YYNGEE come from the germline V gene. The length of the CDR3 is 13 residues. CDR3 in amino acids: CASSVLQGNGYTF. The CDR3 nucleotides are TGTGCCAGCAGCGTGTTACAGGGAAATGGCTACACCTTC.

The chain links TRBV19 to TRBJ1-5; the D is unclear. The V gene's germline CDR1 is LNHDA and CDR2 SQIVND (reference sequence). V lost 4 bases and J 8 bases, leaving 15 bases between the germline ends. The CDR3 loop spans 14 amino acids. The chain's CDR3 is CASSRLGSLEPQHF. DNA for the CDR3: TGTGCCAGTAGTAGGTTAGGGTCTTTGGAGCCCCAGCATTTT.

This sequence joins TRBV14 and TRBJ1-4; weak D call: TRBD1 (6 bases). The ends were cut back, 4 bases at V and 5 bases at J, with 17 bases in the middle. This CDR3 region has 16 residues. The germline V gene has CDR1 SGHDN and CDR2 FVKESK. CDR3 coding DNA: TGTGCCAGCAGCCGTCCTGCTGGGACAAAAAATGAAAAACTGTTTTTT. Amino acids: CASSRPAGTKNEKLFF.

V is TRBV7-2 and J is TRBJ2-1; D might be TRBD1 (6 bases). This CDR3 region has 15 residues. The V and J ends lost 5 bases and 1 base respectively, with 12 bases between them. Germline V CDR1 and CDR2: SGHTA, FQGNSA. Written as DNA, the CDR3 is TGTGCCAGCAGCCAGGACAGCTTGTCCTACAATGAGCAGTTCTTC. It encodes CASSQDSLSYNEQFF.

The rearrangement uses TRBV7-9 and TRBJ2-1; the D gene could be TRBD1 or TRBD2 (6 bases each). This CDR3 region has 16 residues. Germline CDR1 SEHNR, CDR2 FQNEAQ (reference sequence). Between the trimmed V and J ends, which lost 5 bases and 4 bases, there was a span of 18 bases. This CDR3 is CASSLTWGAGYNEQFF. In nucleotides, the CDR3 is TGTGCCAGCAGCCTAACTTGGGGGGCAGGTTACAATGAGCAGTTCTTC.

This rearrangement joins TRBV7-8 to TRBJ2-2, with a tentative D call TRBD2 (5 bases). The ends were cut back, 4 bases at V and 8 bases at J, with 8 bases in the middle. Germline V lookup: CDR1 SGHVS, CDR2 FQNEAQ. There are 12 residues in the CDR3. In DNA form, the CDR3 reads TGTGCCAGCAGCTGGGAGAAGGGGGAGCTGTTTTTT. Protein: CASSWEKGELFF.